Here is one TCR beta chain with its context. No antigen is known for it. The authors made TCR cDNA by 5'RACE template switching, adding a universal primer site and UMIs. TCRdb used MiXCR to reprocess the 5' RACE reads, holding one entry per CDR3 protein. The sample includes about 300,000 distinct CDR3 sequences, around 8.6% of them seen just once. Looked up from germline, CDR1 is LGHNA and CDR2 is YSLEER. The V gene end was trimmed by 9 bases and the J gene end by 4 bases; junction bases not matched to a gene: 11. This CDR3 is 16 amino acids long. This record comes from a study of T cells after yellow fever vaccination. The study's findings and limits: The appearance of a small share of clonotypes in both CD4 and CD8 compartments was observed. A secondary response was less intense yet reached its peak sooner, at day 5 versus 15. Contaminating bulk clonotypes could be abundant in FACS-sorted repertoires.

The receptor comes from a man younger than 35 who received the YFV17D yellow fever vaccine. Sequencing was performed on CD4+ T cells sorted from PBMCs, taken 5 days after the yellow fever booster vaccination. This rearrangement joins TRBV4-3 to TRBJ2-1, with TRBD1 matching over 11 bases. Here the CDR3 DNA reads TGCGCCAGTTTACCGGGACAGGGGGACAGGTACAATGAGCAGTTCTTC. It encodes CASLPGQGDRYNEQFF.